This T cell receptor beta chain emerged from a study of blood T cell repertoires in COVID-19. Study-wide background: Both acute and convalescent COVID-19 samples were obtained from the United States, Italy and Spain. Nucleic acid was either cDNA or gDNA, and it came from T cells, B-cell-depleted T cells, or PBMCs.

Participant reports of clinical history set cohort assignment. Original handling: Using reference gene primer amplification, nucleated cell counts were estimated. The method was immunoSEQ multiplex PCR; TCRdb's version includes in-frame clones alone and lacks a portion of them. V, J and clone size are those of that table, while D and trimming were read from the DNA. The sample lists 200,000 to 250,000 clones; approximately 80% were seen once. Germline V CDR1 and CDR2: GTSNPN, SVGIG (reference sequence). The ends were cut back, 3 bases at V and 7 bases at J, with 15 bases in the middle. The CDR3 runs to 14 residues.

The receptor was isolated from a woman aged 45-60 years with acute COVID-19. The chain couples TRBV30 to TRBJ1-4; a possible D gene is TRBD1 (5 bases). Material for sequencing was PBMCs or T cells enriched from blood (not recorded which). CDR3 sequence: CAWRSCQGPEKLFF. As DNA, the CDR3 is TGTGCCTGGAGAAGTTGTCAGGGCCCTGAAAAACTGTTTTTT.